This T cell receptor (beta chain) derives from a study of T cells in tumors after PD-1 blockade. About the research overall: Prior checkpoint blockade, systemic immunosuppressant use, or anti-cancer therapy within 4 weeks excluded patients. During anti-PD-1 treatment, some patients continued daily vismodegib 150 mg. On average, peripheral blood gave around 110,000 TCR templates and tens of thousands of unique clonotypes.

Between the trimmed V and J ends, which lost 6 bases and 6 bases, there was a span of 18 bases. Looked up from germline, CDR1 is KGHSH and CDR2 is LQKENI. The length of the CDR3 is 14 residues. Template: tumor biopsy or peripheral blood genomic DNA, about 550-6,500 ng per sample. Produced via immunoSEQ multiplex PCR; TCRdb's table is partial and in-frame only. Of about 63,000 clones listed, around two thirds are singletons. This clone was seen once. This TCR came from a human donor with basal cell carcinoma. The starting material was PBMCs, obtained after anti-PD-1 treatment. The chain is built from TRBV18 and TRBJ2-7; D perhaps matches TRBD2 (7 bases). This CDR3 is CASSLVGGQPEQYF. Written as DNA, the CDR3 is TGTGCCAGCTCCCTGGTGGGGGGGCAACCCGAGCAGTACTTC. Together with reference TRBV18 and TRBJ2-7, the CDR3 gives the full variable domain: NAGVMQNPRHLVRRRGQEARLRCSPMKGHSHVYWYRQLPEEGLKFMVYLQKENIIDESGMPKERFSAEFPKEGPSILRIQQVVRGDSAAYFCASSLVGGQPEQYFGPGTRLTVT.